Sequencing of this TCR beta chain was carried out in a study of blood T cell repertoires in COVID-19. For the study at large: Sources were T cells, B-cell-depleted T cells, or PBMCs; the material itself was cDNA or gDNA.

The table came from immunoSEQ multiplex PCR; TCRdb's copy has only in-frame clones and leaves some out. The repertoire holds around 200,000 clones, approximately 86% seen once, with roughly 3.3% in the top ten. This CDR3 spans 12 amino acids. Per the germline V gene, CDR1 is MDHEN and CDR2 is SYDVKM. V lost 10 bases, J lost 1 base, and 10 bases lay in between. The chain is built from TRBV28 and TRBJ1-1; D is ambiguous. This receptor was obtained from a man between 65 and 85 years old with acute or convalescent COVID-19. Input material: peripheral blood. CDR3: CAIRRGNTEAFF. In DNA, the CDR3 is TGTGCCATAAGACGGGGGAACACTGAAGCTTTCTTT.